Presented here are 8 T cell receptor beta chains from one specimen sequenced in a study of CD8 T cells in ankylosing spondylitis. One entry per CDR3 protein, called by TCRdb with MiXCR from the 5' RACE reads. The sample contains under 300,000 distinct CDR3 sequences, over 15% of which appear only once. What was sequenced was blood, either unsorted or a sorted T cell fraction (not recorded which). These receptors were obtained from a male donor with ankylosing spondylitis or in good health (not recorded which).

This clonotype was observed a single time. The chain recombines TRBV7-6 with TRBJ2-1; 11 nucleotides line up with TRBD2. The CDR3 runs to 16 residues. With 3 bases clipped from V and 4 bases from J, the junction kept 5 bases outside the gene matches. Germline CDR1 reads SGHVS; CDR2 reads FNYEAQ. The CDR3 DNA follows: TGTGCCAGCAGCTTGGAGACTAGCGGGGTATACAATGAGCAGTTCTTC. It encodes CASSLETSGVYNEQFF.

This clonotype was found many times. DNA for the CDR3: TGTGCCAGCAGCTTAGATCCGGGACTAGCGTTAGCCAAAAACATTCAGTACTTC. This sequence encodes CASSLDPGLALAKNIQYF. The V and J genes are TRBV11-2 and TRBJ2-4, with 10 bases lining up with TRBD2. This CDR3 has 18 amino acids. CDR1 and CDR2 from the germline V gene are SGHAT and FQNNGV. V shed 0 bases and J 0 bases; nucleotides not matched to a gene: 5.

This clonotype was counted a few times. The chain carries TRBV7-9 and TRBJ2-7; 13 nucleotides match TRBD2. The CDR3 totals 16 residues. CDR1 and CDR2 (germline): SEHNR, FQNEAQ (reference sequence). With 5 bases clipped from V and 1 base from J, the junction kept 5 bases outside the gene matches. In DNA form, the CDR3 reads TGTGCCAGCAGCGGTCCGGGACTAGCGGGGTCCTACGAGCAGTACTTC. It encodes CASSGPGLAGSYEQYF.

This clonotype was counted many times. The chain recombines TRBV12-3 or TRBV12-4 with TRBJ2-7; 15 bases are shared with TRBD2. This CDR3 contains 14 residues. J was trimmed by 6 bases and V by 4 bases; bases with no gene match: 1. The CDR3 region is CASSSGLAGGEQYF. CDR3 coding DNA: TGTGCCAGCAGTTCGGGACTAGCGGGAGGCGAGCAGTACTTC.

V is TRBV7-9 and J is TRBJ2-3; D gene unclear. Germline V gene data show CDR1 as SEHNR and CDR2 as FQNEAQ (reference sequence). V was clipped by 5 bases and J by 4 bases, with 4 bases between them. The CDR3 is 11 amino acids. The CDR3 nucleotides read TGTGCCAGCAGCGCTTCAGATACGCAGTATTTT. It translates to CASSASDTQYF.

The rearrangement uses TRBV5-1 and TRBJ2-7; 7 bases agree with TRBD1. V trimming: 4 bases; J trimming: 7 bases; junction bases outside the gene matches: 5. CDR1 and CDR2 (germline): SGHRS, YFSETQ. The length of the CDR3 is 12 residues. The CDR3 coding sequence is TGCGCCAGCAGCACGACAGGGTGGGAGCAGTACTTC. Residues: CASSTTGWEQYF.

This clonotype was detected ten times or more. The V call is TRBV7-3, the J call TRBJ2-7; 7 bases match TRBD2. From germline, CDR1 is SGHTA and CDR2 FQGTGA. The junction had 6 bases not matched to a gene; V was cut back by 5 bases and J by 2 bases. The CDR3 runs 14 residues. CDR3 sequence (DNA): TGTGCCAGCAGCGCTCTTAGCGGGCCCTACGAGCAGTACTTC. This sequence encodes CASSALSGPYEQYF.

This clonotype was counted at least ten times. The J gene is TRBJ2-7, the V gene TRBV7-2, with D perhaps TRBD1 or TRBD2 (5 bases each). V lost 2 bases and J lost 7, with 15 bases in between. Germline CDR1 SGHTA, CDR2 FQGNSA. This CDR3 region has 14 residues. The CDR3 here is CASSLIWGSREQYF. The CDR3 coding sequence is TGTGCCAGCAGCTTAATTTGGGGGAGTCGGGAGCAGTACTTC.